The 7 T cell receptor beta chains listed next were all sequenced from one sample in a study of blood T cells in healthy people across ages. Using a J-beta primer mix together with a sample-barcoded 5' primer, a second PCR was run for 7 to 11 cycles. TCRdb analysed the 5' RACE reads with MiXCR anew, one entry per CDR3 protein. The data contain roughly 500,000 distinct CDR3 sequences, 27% of them singletons. The sequenced sample was blood. The receptors were sampled from a woman aged 65 to 85 in good health.

The V call is TRBV20-1, the J call TRBJ1-3, with a tentative D call TRBD1 (5 bases). There are 15 residues in the CDR3. V gave up 3 bases and J gave up 4 bases, with 16 bases separating them. From germline, CDR1 is DFQATT and CDR2 SNEGSKA (reference sequence). This CDR3 is CSARPHQGFGNTIYF. In nucleotides, the CDR3 is TGCAGTGCTAGGCCCCACCAGGGCTTCGGAAACACCATATATTTT.

Here the CDR3 DNA reads TGCAGTGCTAGCGGGGCGGGAGCGAACACTGAAGCTTTCTTT. This translates into CSASGAGANTEAFF. This rearrangement joins TRBV20-1 to TRBJ1-1, with D possibly being TRBD1 (5 bases). The germline CDR1 and CDR2 sequences are DFQATT and SNEGSKA (reference sequence). Trimming removed 3 bases at V and 1 base at J, with 12 bases between. This CDR3 is 14 amino acids long.

In its sample, this clonotype was seen many times. The CDR3 region has the DNA TGTGCCAGCAGCCCAGACAGGGTACAAGAGACCCAGTACTTC. Translating it yields CASSPDRVQETQYF. V usage is TRBV7-9 and J usage is TRBJ2-5, with 7 positions matching TRBD1. Per the germline V gene, CDR1 is SEHNR and CDR2 is FQNEAQ (reference sequence). V shed 5 bases, J shed 2 bases, and the junction held 5 bases outside the gene matches. This CDR3 has 14 amino acids. The variable domain in full, completed from reference TRBV7-9 and TRBJ2-5, reads DTGVSQNPRHKITKRGQNVTFRCDPISEHNRLYWYRQTLGQGPEFLTYFQNEAQLEKSRLLSDRFSAERPKGSFSTLEIQRTEQGDSAMYLCASSPDRVQETQYFGPGTRLLVL.

J is TRBJ2-7 and V is TRBV4-2, with TRBD2 identical over 10 bases. The CDR3 has 17 amino acids. Germline V gene lookup returns CDR1 LGHNA and CDR2 YNFKEQ. After removal of 4 bases from V and 2 bases from J, the junction contained 11 bases not matched to a gene. Here the CDR3 reads CASSPRPSGGPPYEQYF. The DNA for the CDR3 is TGTGCCAGCAGCCCGCGTCCTAGCGGGGGACCCCCCTACGAGCAGTACTTC.

V and J are TRBV5-1 and TRBJ2-5, with 7 positions matching TRBD2. Germline assignment: CDR1 SGHRS and CDR2 YFSETQ. The CDR3 is made up of 15 amino acids. The ends lost 3 bases at V and 5 bases at J; junction bases unmatched: 10. CDR3 residues: CASSYRLAQDETQYF. CDR3 nucleotide sequence: TGCGCCAGCAGCTACCGACTAGCTCAGGATGAGACCCAGTACTTC.

This clonotype was observed a handful of times. CDR3 region: CSASVDSTRAQYF. DNA for the CDR3: TGCAGTGCTAGCGTGGACTCGACGAGGGCCCAGTACTTC. This chain links TRBV20-1 with TRBJ2-5; D might be TRBD2 (5 bases). Looked up from germline, CDR1 is DFQATT and CDR2 is SNEGSKA (reference sequence). Trimming shortened V by 3 bases and J by 9 bases, and 17 bases separated the two germline ends. The CDR3 is 13 residues long.

This clonotype was counted between two and nine times. This chain uses TRBV9 with TRBJ2-6; D is unclear. The ends were cut back, 0 bases at V and 0 bases at J, with 4 bases in the middle. The germline CDR1 and CDR2 sequences are SGDLS and YYNGEE. The CDR3 runs to 15 residues. As DNA, the CDR3 is TGTGCCAGCAGCGTAGAAAGCTCTGGGGCCAACGTCCTGACTTTC. Its translation: CASSVESSGANVLTF. Looking up the rest from reference TRBV9 and TRBJ2-6 gives the full variable domain: DSGVTQTPKHLITATGQRVTLRCSPRSGDLSVYWYQQSLDQGLQFLIQYYNGEERAKGNILERFSAQQFPDLHSELNLSSLELGDSALYFCASSVESSGANVLTFGAGSRLTVL.